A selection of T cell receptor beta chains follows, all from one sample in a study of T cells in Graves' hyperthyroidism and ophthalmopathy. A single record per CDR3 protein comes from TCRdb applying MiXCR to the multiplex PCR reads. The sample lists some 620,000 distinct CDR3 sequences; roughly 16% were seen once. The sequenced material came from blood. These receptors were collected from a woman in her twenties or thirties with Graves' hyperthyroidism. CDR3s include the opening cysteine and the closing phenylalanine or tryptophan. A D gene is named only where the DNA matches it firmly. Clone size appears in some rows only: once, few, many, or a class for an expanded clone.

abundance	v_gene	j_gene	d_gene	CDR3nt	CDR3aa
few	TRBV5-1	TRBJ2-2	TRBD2	TGCGCCAGCAGCTTGGGGAGCGGGATCTCCACCGGGGAGCTGTTTTTT	CASSLGSGISTGELFF
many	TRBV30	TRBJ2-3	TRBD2	TGTGCCTGGAGCGGACTAGCGGGTCATAGCACAGATACGCAGTATTTT	CAWSGLAGHSTDTQYF
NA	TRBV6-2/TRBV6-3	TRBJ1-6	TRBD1	TGTGCCAGCAGTTACTCGCAGGGGGGCGGCTCACCCCTCCACTTT	CASSYSQGGGSPLHF
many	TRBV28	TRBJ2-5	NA	TGTGCCAGCAGCACCATAGGAGAGACCCAGTACTTC	CASSTIGETQYF
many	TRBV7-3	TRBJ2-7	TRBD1	TGTGCCAGCAGCTTCTTCGGACAGGGTCCCTACGAGCAGTACTTC	CASSFFGQGPYEQYF
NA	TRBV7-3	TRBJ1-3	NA	TGTGCCAGCAGCCCGCATAAGGCTGGAAACACCATATATTTT	CASSPHKAGNTIYF
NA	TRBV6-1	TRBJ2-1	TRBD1	TGTGCCAGCAGTGAACTCGACAGGGGGCTGAGGGATGAGCAGTTCTTC	CASSELDRGLRDEQFF
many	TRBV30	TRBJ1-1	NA	TGTGCCTGGAGTACACCCCGGGGGATGGGGAACACTGAAGCTTTCTTT	CAWSTPRGMGNTEAFF
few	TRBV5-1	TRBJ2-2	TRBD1	TGCGCCAGCAGCTTGATCGGGACAGGGACCACCGGGGAGCTGTTTTTT	CASSLIGTGTTGELFF
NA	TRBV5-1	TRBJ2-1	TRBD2	TGCGCCAGCAGCTTGGTGGACAGCGGGAGAGGGGATGAGCAGTTCTTC	CASSLVDSGRGDEQFF
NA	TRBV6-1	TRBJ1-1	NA	TGTGCCAGCAGTGAGGTACAGGTGTCGAACACTGAAGCTTTCTTT	CASSEVQVSNTEAFF
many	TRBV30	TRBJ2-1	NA	TGTGCCTGGAGTGCGGGAGATTTGGATGAGCAGTTCTTC	CAWSAGDLDEQFF
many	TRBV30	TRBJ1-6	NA	TGTGCCTGGAGTGTAACAGGTGACAATTCACCCCTCCACTTT	CAWSVTGDNSPLHF
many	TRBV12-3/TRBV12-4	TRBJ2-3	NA	TGTGCCAGCAGTACCAGGACTAGCACAGATACGCAGTATTTT	CASSTRTSTDTQYF
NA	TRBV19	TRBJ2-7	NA	TGTGCCAGTAGTATAACCGGGAATGAGTACGAGCAGTACTTC	CASSITGNEYEQYF
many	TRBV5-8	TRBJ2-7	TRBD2	TGTGCCAGCAGCAACCCTCTAGCGGGAGGTTCCTACGAGCAGTACTTC	CASSNPLAGGSYEQYF
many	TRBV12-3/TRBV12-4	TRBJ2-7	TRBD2	TGTGCCAGCAGCCGGACTAGCGGACTCTACGAGCAGTACTTC	CASSRTSGLYEQYF
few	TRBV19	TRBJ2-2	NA	TGTGCCAGTAGTATAGAAGGTCCCGACAGGAACACCGGGGAGCTGTTTTTT	CASSIEGPDRNTGELFF
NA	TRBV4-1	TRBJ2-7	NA	TGCGCCAGCAGCCAAGATAGGCCCTCCTACGAGCAGTACTTC	CASSQDRPSYEQYF
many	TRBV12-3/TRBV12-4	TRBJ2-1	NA	TGTGCCAGCAGTTTGTCAGGGGGGGCCAATGAGCAGTTCTTC	CASSLSGGANEQFF
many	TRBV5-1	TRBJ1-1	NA	TGCGCCAGCAGCTGGAGAAATGCAGGGTTTAGGAAGGCTGAAGCTTTCTTT	CASSWRNAGFRKAEAFF
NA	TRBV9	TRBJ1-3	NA	TGTGCCAGGTTATCCCGGACCCTCCGTGGAAACACCATATATTTT	CARLSRTLRGNTIYF
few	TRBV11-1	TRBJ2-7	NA	TGTGCCAGCAGCCCCCAGAGGATGGCCTACGAGCAGTACTTC	CASSPQRMAYEQYF
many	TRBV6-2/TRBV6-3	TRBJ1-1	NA	TGTGCCAGCAGTTCGACCCTACCGAACACTGAAGCTTTCTTT	CASSSTLPNTEAFF
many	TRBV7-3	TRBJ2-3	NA	TGTGCCAGCAGCTTAACCAGCTCCGATACGCAGTATTTT	CASSLTSSDTQYF
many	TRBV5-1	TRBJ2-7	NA	TGCGCCAGCAGCCCCTGGGGGGGCCTCGAGCAGTACTTC	CASSPWGGLEQYF
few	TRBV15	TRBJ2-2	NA	TGTGCCACCAGCCCAACGAAAGGGCCGCGCGGGAACACCGGGGAGCTGTTTTTT	CATSPTKGPRGNTGELFF
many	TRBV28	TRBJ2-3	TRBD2	TGTGCCAGCAGCCCGGGACTAGCGGGAGTGGGCACAGATACGCAGTATTTT	CASSPGLAGVGTDTQYF
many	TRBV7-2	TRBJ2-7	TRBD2	TGTGCCAGCAGCATAGGACTAGTCCCGTCCTACGAGCAGTACTTC	CASSIGLVPSYEQYF
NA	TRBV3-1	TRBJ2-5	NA	TGTGCCAGCAGCCAAGGGTACAGGGCTCGTCGAGAGACCCAGTACTTC	CASSQGYRARRETQYF
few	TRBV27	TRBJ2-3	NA	TGTGCCAGCACCCACCGGCCAGGCAGCACAGATACGCAGTATTTT	CASTHRPGSTDTQYF
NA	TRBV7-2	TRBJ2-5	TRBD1	TGTGCCAGCAGCTTAGCGGACAGGGGGCCGGGGGAGACCCAGTACTTC	CASSLADRGPGETQYF
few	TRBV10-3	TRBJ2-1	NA	TGTGCCATCAGTGAAGGCGGGACGAACTCCTACAATGAGCAGTTCTTC	CAISEGGTNSYNEQFF
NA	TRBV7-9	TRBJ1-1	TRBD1	TGTGCCAGCAATCGAGAGGGGGCGCCGAGTGAAGCTTTCTTT	CASNREGAPSEAFF
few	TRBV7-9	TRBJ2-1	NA	TGTGCCAGCATCCTTTATTGGCCAGCGGGTGATGAGCAGTTCTTC	CASILYWPAGDEQFF
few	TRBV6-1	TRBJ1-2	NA	TGTGCCAGCAGTGGGGATTCCACAGGAAACTATGGCTACACCTTC	CASSGDSTGNYGYTF
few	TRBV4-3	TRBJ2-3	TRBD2	TGCGCCAGCAGCCCCTCACTAGCGGGAGCAGATACGCAGTATTTT	CASSPSLAGADTQYF
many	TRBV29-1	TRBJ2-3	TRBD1	TGCAGCGGACGCCTGACAGGGGTCGGGGGCCCAGATACGCAGTATTTT	CSGRLTGVGGPDTQYF
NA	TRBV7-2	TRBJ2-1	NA	TGTGCCAGCAGCCCGCGGGACGGCGGCTCCTACAATGAGCAGTTCTTC	CASSPRDGGSYNEQFF
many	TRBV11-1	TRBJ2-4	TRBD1	TGTGCCAGCAGCTCCGGACAGGGAAACATTCAGTACTTC	CASSSGQGNIQYF
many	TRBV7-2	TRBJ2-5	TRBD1	TGTGCCAGCAGCTTAATGGGACAGAAGGGTGAGACCCAGTACTTC	CASSLMGQKGETQYF
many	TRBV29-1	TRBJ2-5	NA	TGCAGCGTTGTGGCGGGCTCCAAAGAGACCCAGTACTTC	CSVVAGSKETQYF
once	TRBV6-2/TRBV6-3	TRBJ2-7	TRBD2	TGTGCCAGCAGTTTTTTGTCTAGCGGGAGGGCCGGTTGGGAGCAGTACTTC	CASSFLSSGRAGWEQYF
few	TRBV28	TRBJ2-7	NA	TGTGCCAGCAGTTTATTTTTAAGGCAGGACGAGCAGTACTTC	CASSLFLRQDEQYF
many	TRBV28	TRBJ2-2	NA	TGTGCCAGCAGTTTATTGTACTCACCAGGCACCGGGGAGCTGTTTTTT	CASSLLYSPGTGELFF
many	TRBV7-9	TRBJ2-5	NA	TGTGCCAGCAGCTTAGGAGACCGCTCGTACCAAGAGACCCAGTACTTC	CASSLGDRSYQETQYF